The 17 T cell receptor beta chains listed next were all sequenced from one sample in a study of PD-1 blockade in classical Hodgkin lymphoma. The protocol was immunoSEQ multiplex PCR, while the TCRdb copy is restricted to in-frame clones and leaves out a portion. This table holds some 96,000 clones, roughly 88% found once. Brentuximab vedotin exposure varied, and every patient relapsed after autologous stem cell transplantation. The sequences come from peripheral blood mononuclear cells (PBMCs), collected at baseline. The receptor set was obtained from a human donor with classical Hodgkin lymphoma.

The J gene is TRBJ2-7, the V gene TRBV6-1; D may be TRBD1 (5 bases). The CDR3 contains 14 residues. From germline, CDR1 is MNHNS and CDR2 SASEGT. Trimming took off 2 bases at V and 4 bases at J, with 12 bases between the two ends. The DNA for the CDR3 is TGTGCCAGCAGTGAATCCCAGGGCAGGTACGAGCAGTACTTC. Amino acids: CASSESQGRYEQYF.

The V call is TRBV7-3, the J call TRBJ2-2; D is unresolved. The germline CDR1 and CDR2 sequences are SGHTA and FQGTGA. The CDR3 consists of 13 residues. Trimming took 8 bases from V and 0 from J, leaving 7 bases between them. The CDR3 loop is CASEKSNTGELFF. The CDR3, as DNA: TGTGCCAGCGAGAAATCGAACACCGGGGAGCTGTTTTTT.

The rearrangement uses TRBV9 and TRBJ2-7; D call uncertain. Trimming left V 0 bases short and J 2 bases short, with 12 bases between. The length of the CDR3 is 15 residues. Per the germline V gene, CDR1 is SGDLS and CDR2 is YYNGEE. The CDR3 nucleotides are TGTGCCAGCAGCGTAGCTACTGGCGGAGCCTACGAGCAGTACTTC. It is translated as CASSVATGGAYEQYF.

The chain has TRBV5-1 and TRBJ2-1, with 9 bases matching TRBD1. Trimming took 4 bases from V and 6 from J; bases not matched to a gene: 17. The CDR3 consists of 18 residues. Germline CDR1 is SGHRS and CDR2 is YFSETQ. CDR3 nucleotides: TGCGCCAGCAGCGGCCGAACCGGGACAGGGTCACAATTCAATGAGCAGTTCTTC. It translates to CASSGRTGTGSQFNEQFF.

The gene calls are TRBV30 and TRBJ2-1; D unresolved. This CDR3 has 15 amino acids. From germline, CDR1 is GTSNPN and CDR2 SVGIG (reference sequence). Between the trimmed V and J ends, which lost 2 bases and 4 bases, there was a span of 15 bases. CDR3 DNA: TGTGCCTGGAGTCCCCCTGGGGTTCCTTACAATGAGCAGTTCTTC. Protein: CAWSPPGVPYNEQFF.

The genes are TRBV19 and TRBJ2-1; D is ambiguous. CDR3 size: 14 residues. Trimming cost V 1 base and J 8 bases, with 12 bases left between them. Germline V lookup: CDR1 LNHDA, CDR2 SQIVND (reference sequence). The DNA for the CDR3 is TGTGCCAGTAGTATAGCCGAGGTTGGGGATGAGCAGTTCTTC. This translates into CASSIAEVGDEQFF.

CDR3 in DNA: TGTGCCAGCAGCTCGGGCCCTACCTCCTACGAGCAGTACTTC. As protein: CASSSGPTSYEQYF. The chain links TRBV7-2 to TRBJ2-7; no reliable D call. The V end lost 4 bases, the J end lost 0 bases, and 10 bases lay between the germline ends. The CDR3 has 14 residues. Per germline, CDR1 SGHTA and CDR2 FQGNSA.

V gene TRBV7-2 combines with J gene TRBJ2-1; 10 bases align to TRBD2. Looked up from germline, CDR1 is SGHTA and CDR2 is FQGNSA. This CDR3 region has 16 residues. V lost 2 bases, J lost 4 bases, and 5 bases stayed unmatched. The CDR3 bases are TGTGCCAGCAGCTTATCCGGACTAGCGGTGTACAATGAGCAGTTCTTC. Translation gives CASSLSGLAVYNEQFF.

By sample fraction, this clone is large. The gene calls are TRBV7-8 and TRBJ1-2; maybe TRBD1 (6 bases). The CDR3 is 14 amino acids. Trimming stripped 5 bases from V and 5 bases from J, with 15 bases between. The germline V gene encodes CDR1 SGHVS and CDR2 FQNEAQ. CDR3 coding DNA: TGTGCCAGCAGCCTTCGACCACAGGGATATGGCTACACCTTC. This encodes CASSLRPQGYGYTF.

V usage is TRBV11-2 and J usage is TRBJ1-4; TRBD1 matches 9 bases. CDR1 is SGHAT and CDR2 is FQNNGV in the germline V gene. V lost 5 bases and J lost 0; bases outside the gene matches: 10. The length of the CDR3 is 18 residues. The CDR3 DNA follows: TGTGCCAGCAGCCCCGGGACAGGGAAGCGGGCAACTAATGAAAAACTGTTTTTT. Translated: CASSPGTGKRATNEKLFF.

The chain's CDR3 is CASSLVGQPQHF. The CDR3 bases are TGTGCCAGCAGCTTGGTTGGGCAGCCCCAGCATTTT. This chain links TRBV5-8 with TRBJ1-5; D unresolved. This CDR3 contains 12 residues. Trimming pared 0 bases from V and 7 bases from J, leaving 5 bases between. Germline CDR1 reads SGHTS; CDR2 reads YDEGEE. The full variable domain, rest sourced from reference TRBV5-8 and TRBJ1-5, is EAGVTQSPTHLIKTRGQQATLRCSPISGHTSVYWYQQALGLGLQFLLWYDEGEERNRGNFPPRFSGRQFPNYSSELNVNALELEDSALYLCASSLVGQPQHFGDGTRLSIL.

For this clone: Other DNA sequences of this sample code for an identical CDR3. This sequence joins TRBV7-8 and TRBJ2-3; 7 bases agree with TRBD2. Per the germline V gene, CDR1 is SGHVS and CDR2 is FQNEAQ. This CDR3 contains 14 residues. V dropped 1 base and J dropped 3; count of bases not matched to a gene: 1. The CDR3 DNA reads TGTGCCAGCAGCTTAGGAGCGGGAACAGATACGCAGTATTTT. Protein product: CASSLGAGTDTQYF.

This clone was seen a single time. This CDR3 reads CASRQASGTSIHPLHF. The DNA of the CDR3 is TGTGCAAGTCGCCAGGCTAGCGGGACTTCAATTCACCCCCTCCACTTT. This rearrangement joins TRBV12-2 to TRBJ1-6. TRBV12-2 is a documented pseudogene. The CDR3 is made up of 16 amino acids.

The chain combines TRBV7-2 with TRBJ2-3; 7 bases map to TRBD2. The CDR3 is 15 amino acids. After removal of 1 base from V and 5 bases from J, the junction contained 6 bases not matched to a gene. The germline gives CDR1 SGHTA, CDR2 FQGNSA. Written as DNA, the CDR3 is TGTGCCAGCAGCTTAGTAGCGAAGCGGGGAGATACGCAGTATTTT. Its translation: CASSLVAKRGDTQYF.

In its sample, this clone was seen once. At one end, the junction sequence differs from germline, possibly due to a read error. The chain carries TRBV6-6 and TRBJ2-3, with D tentatively TRBD2 (6 bases). Germline V gene lookup returns CDR1 MNHNY and CDR2 SVGAGI (reference sequence). There are 12 residues in the CDR3. The CDR3 DNA follows: TGTGCCAGCAGTTACTCTAACCCCCCGGGAGATTTT. Residues: CASSYSNPPGDF.

V usage is TRBV7-2 and J usage is TRBJ2-7; 11 nucleotides match TRBD2. Unmatched junction bases numbered 8, after V lost 0 bases and J lost 7 bases. In germline, CDR1 is SGHTA, CDR2 FQGNSA. The CDR3 covers 16 residues. CDR3 DNA sequence: TGTGCCAGCAGCTTAGCCCTACTAGCGGGAGACGGAGAGCAGTACTTC. Protein product: CASSLALLAGDGEQYF.

The V gene is TRBV19, the J gene TRBJ2-7, with a weak D call TRBD1 (5 bases). CDR3 size: 13 residues. Germline values: CDR1 LNHDA, CDR2 SQIVND (reference sequence). Trimming took off 5 bases at V and 0 bases at J, with 8 bases between the two ends. The CDR3 nucleotides are TGTGCCAGTAGTTGGGGCTTCTCCTACGAGCAGTACTTC. It encodes CASSWGFSYEQYF.